A single sample gave rise to the 18 T cell receptor beta chains below, sequenced in a study of cytomegalovirus exposure and HLA in healthy donors. The PCR employed 60 Vbeta primers together with 13 Jbeta primers. Here immunoSEQ multiplex PCR was the method, and the copy in TCRdb shows in-frame clones only, minus some. The sample includes around 190,000 clones, around 80% of them seen just once. Source material: PBMCs. The origin of the receptors is a man aged 18 to 29 in good health and CMV-seronegative.

The chain is built from TRBV7-8 and TRBJ2-2; possibly TRBD2 for D (5 bases). The CDR3 loop spans 15 amino acids. Germline-derived CDR1 and CDR2 are SGHVS and FQNEAQ. V lost 5 bases and J 6 bases, leaving 16 bases between the germline ends. Here the CDR3 DNA reads TGTGCCAGCAGCCCTCCCACCACTAGTCCCGGGGAGCTGTTTTTT. This translates into CASSPPTTSPGELFF. Variable domain in full (rest from reference TRBV7-8 and TRBJ2-2): GAGVSQSPRYKVAKRGQDVALRCDPISGHVSLFWYQQALGQGPEFLTYFQNEAQLDKSGLPSDRFFAERPEGSVSTLKIQRTQQEDSAVYLCASSPPTTSPGELFFGEGSRLTVL.

This chain links TRBV25-1 with TRBJ2-7; TRBD1 matches at 9 bases. The V gene end was trimmed by 1 base and the J gene end by 3 bases; junction bases not matched to a gene: 7. In germline, CDR1 is MGHDK, CDR2 SYGVNS. This CDR3 comprises 16 residues. CDR3 residues: CASSEFVGTGYYEQYF. The CDR3 region has the DNA TGTGCCAGCAGTGAATTTGTCGGGACAGGGTACTACGAGCAGTACTTC.

CDR3 nucleotide sequence: TGTGCCAGCAGTGACGGGGGAGGCCAGCCCCAGCATTTT. It translates to CASSDGGGQPQHF. The chain joins TRBV25-1 to TRBJ1-5; tentative D call: TRBD1 (5 bases). In germline, CDR1 is MGHDK, CDR2 SYGVNS. This CDR3 comprises 13 residues. V was shortened by 3 bases and J by 7 bases, with 10 bases between the two germline ends.

The chain carries TRBV6-5 and TRBJ2-4; 8 nucleotides line up with TRBD1. Germline V gene lookup returns CDR1 MNHEY and CDR2 SVGAGI. V was clipped by 6 bases and J by 9 bases; unmatched bases: 7. The CDR3 has 13 residues. Here the CDR3 reads CASSPGQAAIQYF. As DNA, the CDR3 is TGTGCCAGCAGCCCGGGACAGGCAGCCATTCAGTACTTC.

The chain uses TRBV7-2 and TRBJ1-6; possible D gene TRBD1, 6 bases. The V gene's germline CDR1 is SGHTA and CDR2 FQGNSA. The length of the CDR3 is 13 residues. V lost 5 bases and J 7 bases, leaving 9 bases between the germline ends. The CDR3 protein is CASSEGQNSPLHF. CDR3 bases: TGTGCCAGCAGCGAAGGACAGAATTCACCCCTCCACTTT.

The rearrangement joins TRBV18 to TRBJ1-5; D gene uncertain. Trimming left V 2 bases short and J 10 bases short, with 9 bases between. This CDR3 contains 12 residues. CDR1 and CDR2 (germline): KGHSH, LQKENI. The CDR3 sequence: CASSPEGLPQHF. CDR3 in DNA: TGTGCCAGCTCACCAGAGGGTCTACCCCAGCATTTT.

This clone was counted a single time. The chain employs TRBV5-1 and TRBJ2-2; 7 bases line up with TRBD1. Germline V gives CDR1 SGHRS, CDR2 YFSETQ. The CDR3 extends over 16 amino acids. The J segment lost 2 bases and the V segment lost 3 bases, leaving 7 bases of the junction unmatched. The CDR3 region has the DNA TGCGCCAGCAGCTGGACGGGACAGCTAAACACCGGGGAGCTGTTTTTT. Residues: CASSWTGQLNTGELFF.

The chain has TRBV27 and TRBJ1-6; TRBD1 aligns across 7 bases. The germline gives CDR1 MNHEY, CDR2 SMNVEV (reference sequence). The CDR3 totals 18 residues. V dropped 1 base and J dropped 7; count of bases not matched to a gene: 13. The CDR3 here is CASSLFYSDRASNSPLHF. The CDR3 DNA sequence: TGTGCCAGCAGTTTATTTTATTCCGACAGGGCGTCCAATTCACCCCTCCACTTT.

The rearrangement joins TRBV18 to TRBJ2-5, with 7 bases aligning to TRBD1. The CDR3 loop spans 15 amino acids. The V segment lost 4 bases and the J segment 3 bases; nucleotides outside the gene matches: 8. Germline V CDR1 and CDR2: KGHSH, LQKENI. The CDR3, as DNA: TGTGCCAGCTCACTCGGACAGGTTCGGAAAGAGACCCAGTACTTC. It specifies CASSLGQVRKETQYF.

The rearrangement links TRBV9 to TRBJ2-5; 8 bases map to TRBD1. The germline V gene encodes CDR1 SGDLS and CDR2 YYNGEE. Unmatched junction bases numbered 5, after V lost 2 bases and J lost 5 bases. This CDR3 is built from 14 residues. The CDR3 reads CASSVPDRGETQYF. The CDR3, as DNA: TGTGCCAGCAGCGTCCCAGACAGGGGCGAGACCCAGTACTTC.

Concerning this clone: A read error may account for a junction end that differs from germline. The chain carries TRBV19 and TRBJ2-5; D possibly corresponds to TRBD1 (6 bases). This CDR3 contains 15 residues. The germline V gene has CDR1 LNHDA and CDR2 SQIVND (reference sequence). CDR3 nucleotides: TGTGCCAGTAGTACGACAGGACCCTACCAGGAGACCCAGTACTTC. It yields the protein CASSTTGPYQETQYF.

V and J are TRBV4-3 and TRBJ2-5, with D uncertain. Germline lookup yields CDR1 LGHNA and CDR2 YSLEER. The length of the CDR3 is 18 residues. The ends were cut back, 0 bases at V and 2 bases at J, with 19 bases in the middle. The CDR3 protein is CASSQDSYPPSVQETQYF. CDR3 in DNA: TGCGCCAGCAGCCAAGATTCCTACCCTCCCAGCGTTCAAGAGACCCAGTACTTC.

The chain couples TRBV7-3 to TRBJ2-1, with 9 bases that match TRBD2. This CDR3 spans 14 amino acids. The V gene's germline CDR1 is SGHTA and CDR2 FQGTGA. V lost 4 bases, J lost 9 bases, and 7 bases stayed unmatched. CDR3 sequence (DNA): TGTGCCAGCAGCTCGGGACTAGCAATCGCTGAGCAGTTCTTC. Translation: CASSSGLAIAEQFF.

V and J are TRBV5-6 and TRBJ2-5, with D unresolved. Trimming left V 3 bases short and J 5 bases short, with 11 bases between. Germline CDR1 is SGHDT and CDR2 is YYEEEE. CDR3 length: 13 amino acids. CDR3 protein: CASSSVSEETQYF. The CDR3 DNA reads as TGTGCCAGCAGCTCGGTCAGCGAGGAGACCCAGTACTTC.

This clone showed up just once. The chain joins TRBV6-1 to TRBJ1-1; 7 nucleotides match TRBD1. The CDR3 loop spans 15 amino acids. Germline-derived CDR1 and CDR2 are MNHNS and SASEGT. V lost 5 bases and J lost 1; bases outside the gene matches: 7. DNA of the CDR3: TGTGCCAGCAGTAAAACAGGGGCAAGGAACACTGAAGCTTTCTTT. Its translation is CASSKTGARNTEAFF.

The chain carries TRBV9 and TRBJ2-1, with D possibly TRBD2 on 7 matching bases. The CDR3 contains 16 residues. Germline V gives CDR1 SGDLS, CDR2 YYNGEE. The ends were cut back, 1 base at V and 7 bases at J, with 18 bases in the middle. This chain's CDR3 is CASSVFEGGHGNEQFF. The CDR3 bases are TGTGCCAGCAGCGTATTTGAGGGGGGGCACGGGAATGAGCAGTTCTTC.

The chain joins TRBV6-5 to TRBJ1-5, with D perhaps matching TRBD1 (6 bases). CDR3 size: 12 residues. V dropped 5 bases and J dropped 7 bases, with 9 bases sitting between them. Germline-derived CDR1 and CDR2 are MNHEY and SVGAGI. Here the CDR3 reads CASSTTGQPQHF. In DNA, the CDR3 is TGTGCCAGCAGTACGACAGGCCAGCCCCAGCATTTT.

CDR3 sequence reads: CASSLALADTDTQYF. The DNA of the CDR3 is TGCGCCAGCAGCTTGGCACTAGCGGACACAGATACGCAGTATTTT. This sequence joins TRBV5-1 and TRBJ2-3; 8 bases map to TRBD2. Trimming cost V 0 bases and J 2 bases; bases outside gene matches: 2. Germline V gene sequence: CDR1 SGHRS, CDR2 YFSETQ. The CDR3 sequence is 15 residues long.